These 27 T cell receptor beta chains originate from one sample sequenced in a study of a mutant IDH1 vaccine in newly diagnosed glioma. The time point is: baseline, week 1 (first vaccination visit). The sample's treatment: pre-vaccination baseline after standard-of-care therapy. The table came from immunoSEQ multiplex PCR; TCRdb's copy has only in-frame clones and leaves some out. The sample has approximately 70,000 clones; around 79% are singletons. The sequencing here drew on PBMCs, taken from a glioma patient treated with radiotherapy, temozolomide or both. The source is a man in his fifties or sixties with glioma.

This clone was recorded once. The CDR3 spells CASSVGADGYTF. In DNA, the CDR3 is TGTGCCAGCAGCGTAGGGGCAGATGGCTACACCTTC. The rearrangement joins TRBV9 to TRBJ1-2; D unclear. The V gene lost 0 bases and the J gene lost 6 bases, with 6 bases spanning the gap. CDR1 is SGDLS, CDR2 YYNGEE, per germline. The CDR3 consists of 12 residues.

The genes are TRBV5-1 and TRBJ1-4; TRBD1 might be the D (6 bases). Trimming removed 4 bases from V and 0 bases from J, with 10 bases in between. CDR3 length equals 15 residues. CDR1 SGHRS and CDR2 YFSETQ come from the germline V gene. The DNA for the CDR3 is TGCGCCAGCAGCATAGGGACAACAACTAATGAAAAACTGTTTTTT. The encoded protein is CASSIGTTTNEKLFF.

J is TRBJ2-7 and V is TRBV4-2, with a possible D match to TRBD1 (5 bases). The germline CDR1 and CDR2 sequences are LGHNA and YNFKEQ. With 1 base removed from V and 2 bases from J, the gap between germline ends came to 12 bases. CDR3 length: 15 amino acids. The CDR3 sequence: CASSQVQGRTYEQYF. The CDR3 DNA reads as TGTGCCAGCAGCCAAGTGCAGGGTCGGACCTACGAGCAGTACTTC.

This clone was picked up a small number of times. The chain recombines TRBV5-4 with TRBJ1-1; no reliable D call. The V end lost 0 bases, the J end lost 8 bases, and 8 bases lay between the germline ends. The CDR3 covers 12 residues. From germline, CDR1 is SGHNT and CDR2 YYREEE (reference sequence). The DNA for the CDR3 is TGTGCCAGCAGCTTGGGAGTAGGAGAAGCTTTCTTT. Its translation: CASSLGVGEAFF.

V is TRBV7-6 and J is TRBJ1-4; 7 bases align to TRBD1. The CDR3 totals 16 residues. Losses at the gene ends were 2 bases for V and 8 bases for J; bases not matched to a gene: 11. The germline CDR1 and CDR2 sequences are SGHVS and FNYEAQ. The CDR3: CASSLNPGGGDEKLFF. In DNA form, the CDR3 reads TGTGCCAGCAGCTTAAACCCAGGGGGAGGTGACGAAAAACTGTTTTTT. The entire variable domain, with the rest obtained from reference TRBV7-6 and TRBJ1-4, is as follows: GAGVSQSPRYKVTKRGQDVALRCDPISGHVSLYWYRQALGQGPEFLTYFNYEAQQDKSGLPNDRFSAERPEGSISTLTIQRTEQRDSAMYRCASSLNPGGGDEKLFFGSGTQLSVL.

The genes are TRBV7-9 and TRBJ1-6; D unresolved. Trimming removed 4 bases at V and 15 bases at J, with 13 bases between. The CDR3 is 12 residues long. Germline loops: CDR1 SEHNR, CDR2 FQNEAQ (reference sequence). The chain's CDR3 is CASSSIDWFLHF. In DNA form, the CDR3 reads TGTGCCAGCAGCTCCATCGATTGGTTCCTCCACTTT.

The genes are TRBV10-3 and TRBJ2-7, with 7 nucleotides matching TRBD2. Germline-derived CDR1 and CDR2 are ENHRY and SYGVKD. The CDR3 covers 14 residues. V shed 7 bases, J shed 2 bases, and the junction held 8 bases outside the gene matches. CDR3 nucleotides: TGTGCCATCAAACAGACTAGCCAGACCTACGAGCAGTACTTC. Translating gives CAIKQTSQTYEQYF.

The chain links TRBV2 to TRBJ1-5; 8 nucleotides agree with TRBD1. The ends lost 6 bases at V and 5 bases at J; junction bases unmatched: 6. The CDR3 has 14 residues. Germline CDR1 reads SNHLY; CDR2 reads FYNNEI. The CDR3 here is CASSWTGPDQPQHF. In DNA, the CDR3 is TGTGCCAGCAGCTGGACAGGGCCCGATCAGCCCCAGCATTTT.

This clone was recorded once. The V call is TRBV6-1, the J call TRBJ2-7; 12 bases agree with TRBD2. The CDR3 has 16 residues. Germline V gene lookup returns CDR1 MNHNS and CDR2 SASEGT. The V segment lost 4 bases and the J segment 3 bases; nucleotides outside the gene matches: 7. CDR3 DNA sequence: TGTGCCAGCAGTGCGAAAACTAGCGGGGGGCACTACGAGCAGTACTTC. The encoded protein is CASSAKTSGGHYEQYF.

The J gene is TRBJ2-5, the V gene TRBV18, with D unclear. There are 16 residues in the CDR3. V dropped 6 bases and J dropped 3 bases, with 20 bases sitting between them. The germline V gene encodes CDR1 KGHSH and CDR2 LQKENI. CDR3 DNA sequence: TGTGCCAGCTCCCGTTTTGGGCAGCTCCTTAAAGAGACCCAGTACTTC. This sequence encodes CASSRFGQLLKETQYF.

J is TRBJ1-4 and V is TRBV20-1; no clear D gene. CDR1 DFQATT and CDR2 SNEGSKA come from the germline V gene (reference sequence). The CDR3 is 10 residues long. V lost 3 bases to trimming and J lost 8 bases, with 4 bases between them. CDR3 residues: CSARGEKLFF. CDR3 in DNA: TGCAGTGCTAGGGGGGAAAAACTGTTTTTT.

This clone was detected a few times. This chain joins TRBV5-1 and TRBJ1-1, with TRBD1 identical over 7 bases. The CDR3 loop spans 16 amino acids. With V trimmed by 2 bases and J by 3 bases, 10 bases remained unmatched. CDR1 and CDR2 from the germline V gene are SGHRS and YFSETQ. The CDR3 sequence: CASSFSKGASDTEAFF. CDR3 sequence (DNA): TGCGCCAGCAGCTTTAGTAAGGGGGCTTCTGACACTGAAGCTTTCTTT.

The J gene is TRBJ2-7, the V gene TRBV2; TRBD2 matches 9 bases. Germline V gene data show CDR1 as SNHLY and CDR2 as FYNNEI. The V segment lost 5 bases and the J segment 6 bases; nucleotides outside the gene matches: 5. The CDR3 contains 13 residues. The CDR3 loop is CASSFSGGGEQYF. In DNA, the CDR3 is TGTGCCAGCAGTTTTAGCGGGGGAGGCGAGCAGTACTTC.

J is TRBJ2-7 and V is TRBV19; TRBD1 aligns across 8 bases. The germline V gene has CDR1 LNHDA and CDR2 SQIVND (reference sequence). This CDR3 spans 13 amino acids. The ends lost 5 bases at V and 6 bases at J; junction bases unmatched: 6. This CDR3 is CASSPLTGAEQYF. As DNA, the CDR3 is TGTGCCAGTAGTCCTTTGACAGGGGCCGAGCAGTACTTC. The whole variable domain, remainder taken from reference TRBV19 and TRBJ2-7, is DGGITQSPKYLFRKEGQNVTLSCEQNLNHDAMYWYRQDPGQGLRLIYYSQIVNDFQKGDIAEGYSVSREKKESFPLTVTSAQKNPTAFYLCASSPLTGAEQYFGPGTRLTVT.

The chain joins TRBV7-9 to TRBJ2-7; no firm D call. Per the germline V gene, CDR1 is SEHNR and CDR2 is FQNEAQ (reference sequence). The V end was cut by 3 bases, the J end by 2 bases, with 5 bases between. The CDR3 extends over 12 amino acids. DNA of the CDR3: TGTGCCAGCAGCTTCGACACCTACGAGCAGTACTTC. As protein: CASSFDTYEQYF.

This clone has a single count. The rearrangement links TRBV15 to TRBJ1-2, with TRBD1 matching 8 bases. Germline values: CDR1 LNHNV, CDR2 YYDKDF (reference sequence). The CDR3 is 15 amino acids. V gave up 1 base and J gave up 8 bases; unmatched junction bases: 9. The CDR3 loop is CATSRAETGDEGYTF. CDR3 coding DNA: TGTGCCACCAGCAGAGCCGAGACAGGGGACGAAGGCTACACCTTC.

This sequence joins TRBV5-1 and TRBJ2-5, with D perhaps given as TRBD1 or TRBD2 (5 bases each). Germline V gene lookup returns CDR1 SGHRS and CDR2 YFSETQ. Deletions cut 4 bases from V and 1 base from J, with 11 bases between. The CDR3 runs to 14 residues. CDR3: CASSPGTFQETQYF. CDR3 coding DNA: TGCGCCAGCAGCCCGGGGACGTTCCAAGAGACCCAGTACTTC.

This chain uses TRBV6-8 with TRBJ1-5; weak D call: TRBD1 (6 bases). This CDR3 has 15 amino acids. CDR1 is MNHGY and CDR2 is SAAAGT in the germline V gene. V gave up 2 bases and J gave up 4 bases, with 12 bases separating them. The DNA for the CDR3 is TGTGCCAGCAGTTACCCAGACAGGAGGAATCAGCCCCAGCATTTT. It yields the protein CASSYPDRRNQPQHF.

This chain's CDR3 is CASSQESGRGYGYTF. CDR3 sequence (DNA): TGTGCCAGCAGCCAAGAATCTGGAAGGGGCTATGGCTACACCTTC. This chain joins TRBV4-2 and TRBJ1-2; TRBD1 is a possible D gene (5 bases). The germline gives CDR1 LGHNA, CDR2 YNFKEQ. V lost 0 bases and J 4 bases, leaving 12 bases between the germline ends. The CDR3 runs 15 residues.

CDR3 sequence: CASLRGASNQPQHF. The CDR3 region has the DNA TGTGCCAGCCTGAGAGGGGCAAGCAATCAGCCCCAGCATTTT. The rearrangement uses TRBV6-1 and TRBJ1-5; TRBD1 might be the D (5 bases). There are 14 residues in the CDR3. V was pared by 8 bases and J by 1 base, with 12 bases between. CDR1 and CDR2 from the germline V gene are MNHNS and SASEGT.

This clone was detected only a few times. The rearrangement joins TRBV19 to TRBJ1-1; 7 bases fit TRBD1. The CDR3 spans 18 residues. The V gene's germline CDR1 is LNHDA and CDR2 SQIVND (reference sequence). The trim removed 5 bases at V and 1 base at J, leaving 16 bases unmatched. The CDR3: CASSSEGRGGSWNTEAFF. Here the CDR3 DNA reads TGTGCCAGTAGTTCAGAGGGCAGGGGGGGCAGCTGGAACACTGAAGCTTTCTTT.

The chain couples TRBV5-6 to TRBJ1-1; D may be TRBD1 (6 bases). Germline-derived CDR1 and CDR2 are SGHDT and YYEEEE. The CDR3 is 13 residues long. V lost 1 base, J lost 6 bases, and 10 bases lay in between. CDR3 DNA: TGTGCCAGCAGCTTGTGGGGGGGGCCTGAAGCTTTCTTT. Translated, it gives CASSLWGGPEAFF. Complete variable domain (other parts from reference TRBV5-6 and TRBJ1-1): DAGVTQSPTHLIKTRGQQVTLRCSPKSGHDTVSWYQQALGQGPQFIFQYYEEEERQRGNFPDRFSGHQFPNYSSELNVNALLLGDSALYLCASSLWGGPEAFFGQGTRLTVV.

This sequence joins TRBV19 and TRBJ2-7; 12 bases are a match to TRBD1. Trimming cost V 6 bases and J 4 bases; bases outside gene matches: 16. This CDR3 spans 18 amino acids. CDR1 is LNHDA, CDR2 SQIVND, per germline (reference sequence). CDR3 in DNA: TGTGCCAGTAGATGGAAGGCGGTAGTGGGACAGGGGGCTTACGAGCAGTACTTC. This gives the protein CASRWKAVVGQGAYEQYF. Variable domain in full (rest from reference TRBV19 and TRBJ2-7): DGGITQSPKYLFRKEGQNVTLSCEQNLNHDAMYWYRQDPGQGLRLIYYSQIVNDFQKGDIAEGYSVSREKKESFPLTVTSAQKNPTAFYLCASRWKAVVGQGAYEQYFGPGTRLTVT.

The chain carries TRBV10-3 and TRBJ2-7; D remains ambiguous. This CDR3 contains 11 residues. Trimming took off 0 bases at V and 6 bases at J, with 3 bases between the two ends. Looked up from germline, CDR1 is ENHRY and CDR2 is SYGVKD. The CDR3 protein is CAISESSEQYF. CDR3 nucleotides: TGTGCCATCAGTGAGTCGAGCGAGCAGTACTTC.

The CDR3 DNA reads as TGTGCCAGCAGCCAACTAGCCTCTGGGGCCAACGTCCTGACTTTC. Protein sequence: CASSQLASGANVLTF. The chain links TRBV14 to TRBJ2-6; D possibly corresponds to TRBD2 (5 bases). The V end lost 2 bases, the J end lost 0 bases, and 5 bases lay between the germline ends. The germline V gene has CDR1 SGHDN and CDR2 FVKESK. The CDR3 loop spans 15 amino acids.

This chain joins TRBV5-1 and TRBJ2-2; 7 bases align to TRBD1. This CDR3 is 14 amino acids long. The germline V gene encodes CDR1 SGHRS and CDR2 YFSETQ. The V and J ends lost 2 bases and 6 bases, in that order; junction bases with no gene match: 4. CDR3 sequence: CASSLRQGAGELFF. The CDR3 DNA reads TGCGCCAGCAGCTTAAGGCAGGGGGCCGGGGAGCTGTTTTTT.

Regarding this clone: Other nucleotide sequences in the sample specify the same CDR3. V gene TRBV5-4 combines with J gene TRBJ1-5; D is undetermined. CDR3 length: 12 residues. Germline V gene sequence: CDR1 SGHNT, CDR2 YYREEE (reference sequence). V lost 2 bases to trimming and J lost 4 bases, with 4 bases between them. CDR3 in amino acids: CASSLPNQPQHF. Here the CDR3 DNA reads TGTGCCAGCAGCTTACCGAATCAGCCCCAGCATTTT.